This T cell receptor (beta chain) was identified during a study of blood T cell repertoires in COVID-19. Clones were sequenced by immunoSEQ multiplex PCR, and TCRdb holds only the in-frame ones, with some missing. The sample lists 350,000 to 450,000 clones, around nine tenths seen once, with about 7.6% in the top ten. The germline V gene has CDR1 ENHRY and CDR2 SYGVKD. This CDR3 region has 16 residues. V gave up 5 bases and J gave up 5 bases; unmatched junction bases: 9. Input material: peripheral blood. The receptor comes from a woman between 55 and 75 years old with COVID-19, enrolled during active disease. The chain recombines TRBV10-3 with TRBJ2-1; 10 nucleotides line up with TRBD2. DNA for the CDR3: TGTGCCATCAGTCGGGAGCGGGGGGGCCTAGACAATGAGCAGTTCTTC. Translation: CAISRERGGLDNEQFF.